These 15 T cell receptor beta chains share one sample of origin, sequenced in a study of identical twins. Each CDR3 protein is one row after TCRdb ran MiXCR on the 5' RACE reads. This table holds around 250,000 distinct CDR3 sequences, approximately 7% found once. This same sample was also part of a study on yellow fever vaccine responses in identical twins.

Sequenced input: memory (CD45RO+) T cells sorted from blood. Receptors originate from a woman between 18 and 29 years old in good health.

The chain carries TRBV27 and TRBJ2-1; TRBD2 matches at 10 bases. V lost 6 bases to trimming and J lost 7 bases; unmatched junction nucleotides: 9. This CDR3 is 15 amino acids long. Germline V gene lookup returns CDR1 MNHEY and CDR2 SMNVEV (reference sequence). In DNA form, the CDR3 reads TGTGCCAGCAGCGGAAGCGGGAGGGCCGGGAATGAGCAGTTCTTC. Protein: CASSGSGRAGNEQFF.

This clonotype was seen repeatedly, ten times or more. The chain combines TRBV6-5 with TRBJ2-5, with 8 nucleotides matching TRBD2. V shed 0 bases and J 5 bases; nucleotides not matched to a gene: 5. The CDR3 has 15 residues. The germline CDR1 and CDR2 sequences are MNHEY and SVGAGI. The CDR3 DNA sequence: TGTGCCAGCAGTTACTCGATACGGGGGGGCGAGACCCAGTACTTC. This gives the protein CASSYSIRGGETQYF.

The rearrangement joins TRBV7-9 to TRBJ1-1; TRBD1 matches at 7 bases. CDR1 is SEHNR, CDR2 FQNEAQ, per germline (reference sequence). The CDR3 loop spans 15 amino acids. The ends lost 5 bases at V and 1 base at J; junction bases unmatched: 7. This CDR3 is CASSTDRVRNTEAFF. In DNA form, the CDR3 reads TGTGCCAGCAGCACAGACAGGGTTAGGAACACTGAAGCTTTCTTT. Using reference TRBV7-9 and TRBJ1-1 for the parts outside the CDR3, the full variable domain is DTGVSQNPRHKITKRGQNVTFRCDPISEHNRLYWYRQTLGQGPEFLTYFQNEAQLEKSRLLSDRFSAERPKGSFSTLEIQRTEQGDSAMYLCASSTDRVRNTEAFFGQGTRLTVV.

This clonotype occurred many times. The rearrangement links TRBV24-1 to TRBJ2-2; tentatively, D is TRBD1 (6 bases). The CDR3 runs to 15 residues. Germline CDR1 KGHDR, CDR2 SFDVKD. The germline V and J ends were trimmed by 3 bases and 2 bases, with 9 bases remaining between them. This CDR3 is CATSDARGNTGELFF. CDR3 nucleotides: TGTGCCACCAGTGATGCCAGGGGAAACACCGGGGAGCTGTTTTTT.

This sequence joins TRBV15 and TRBJ2-3, with D unresolved. Trimming took off 3 bases at V and 8 bases at J, with 9 bases between the two ends. Per germline, CDR1 LNHNV and CDR2 YYDKDF (reference sequence). The CDR3 spans 12 residues. CDR3 coding DNA: TGTGCCACCAGCAGTGGCGTCGGTACGCAGTATTTT. Translation gives CATSSGVGTQYF.

This clonotype was observed a handful of times. CDR3 loop: CASSLAGWAPLHF. CDR3 nucleotide sequence: TGTGCCAGCAGTTTGGCAGGTTGGGCACCCCTCCACTTT. This chain uses TRBV27 with TRBJ1-6; no clear D. Germline-derived CDR1 and CDR2 are MNHEY and SMNVEV (reference sequence). The CDR3 is made up of 13 amino acids. The ends were cut back, 3 bases at V and 11 bases at J, with 11 bases in the middle.

There are many counts of this clonotype. Here the CDR3 reads CASSIRSGSPYEQYF. CDR3 nucleotides: TGTGCCAGCAGCATCCGGAGCGGGAGTCCTTACGAGCAGTACTTC. V is TRBV7-3 and J is TRBJ2-7, with 8 bases identical to TRBD2. CDR1 SGHTA and CDR2 FQGTGA come from the germline V gene. V was clipped by 5 bases and J by 4 bases; unmatched bases: 10. This CDR3 contains 15 residues.

There are many counts of this clonotype. V is TRBV24-1 and J is TRBJ2-3; no definite D call. The ends were cut back, 3 bases at V and 2 bases at J, with 8 bases in the middle. Germline V CDR1 and CDR2: KGHDR, SFDVKD. The CDR3 totals 14 residues. This CDR3 is CATSDNYFTDTQYF. The DNA for the CDR3 is TGTGCCACCAGTGATAACTATTTCACAGATACGCAGTATTTT.

This clonotype has at least ten counts. V is TRBV18 and J is TRBJ2-2; D remains unclear. CDR1 and CDR2 (germline): KGHSH, LQKENI. Trimming stripped 1 base from V and 4 bases from J, with 13 bases between. This CDR3 contains 16 residues. CDR3 DNA sequence: TGTGCCAGCTCACCACAGGATCTTGAGCTCACCGGGGAGCTGTTTTTT. It is translated as CASSPQDLELTGELFF.

This chain links TRBV18 with TRBJ1-2; 7 bases are shared with TRBD1. The CDR3 loop spans 13 amino acids. Germline V lookup: CDR1 KGHSH, CDR2 LQKENI. The V and J ends lost 0 bases and 7 bases, in that order; junction bases with no gene match: 2. CDR3 bases: TGTGCCAGCTCACCACCGACAGGGTTTGGCTACACCTTC. Protein product: CASSPPTGFGYTF.

The chain uses TRBV6-5 and TRBJ2-2, with D possibly TRBD1 on 5 matching bases. The V gene's germline CDR1 is MNHEY and CDR2 SVGAGI. V was shortened by 6 bases and J by 10 bases, with 18 bases between the two germline ends. The CDR3 length is 14 residues. CDR3 sequence reads: CASSLQTGPKELFF. The CDR3 nucleotides read TGTGCCAGCAGCTTACAAACAGGCCCCAAGGAGCTGTTTTTT.

This clonotype was seen ten or more times. This rearrangement joins TRBV12-3 or TRBV12-4 to TRBJ1-6; TRBD1 matches 9 bases. Trimming took 6 bases from V and 12 from J; bases not matched to a gene: 9. This CDR3 has 14 residues. The CDR3 region has the DNA TGTGCCAGCAGCCCTGGACAGGGGCGGGTACCCCTCCACTTT. It yields the protein CASSPGQGRVPLHF.

In its sample, this clonotype was seen a few times. V gene TRBV27 combines with J gene TRBJ2-2, with TRBD1 identical over 7 bases. V dropped 7 bases and J dropped 3; count of bases not matched to a gene: 11. This CDR3 is 16 amino acids long. The germline V gene encodes CDR1 MNHEY and CDR2 SMNVEV (reference sequence). CDR3 DNA: TGTGCCAGCACCCTCGTGAGGGGGCGGGACACCGGGGAGCTGTTTTTT. Translated: CASTLVRGRDTGELFF.

The table lists this clonotype with a few counts. The chain carries TRBV29-1 and TRBJ2-2; the D gene is possibly TRBD1 (6 bases). CDR3 length: 14 amino acids. With 5 bases removed from V and 4 bases from J, the gap between germline ends came to 14 bases. CDR1 is SQVTM and CDR2 is ANQGSEA in the germline V gene. In DNA form, the CDR3 reads TGCAGCGTTTCACAGGGAATTGGCACCGGGGAGCTGTTTTTT. Protein sequence: CSVSQGIGTGELFF.

This clonotype was detected ten times or more. The chain recombines TRBV7-8 with TRBJ2-5; D is uncertain. The V end was cut by 1 base, the J end by 5 bases, with 11 bases between. This CDR3 is 14 amino acids long. The germline V gene has CDR1 SGHVS and CDR2 FQNEAQ. As DNA, the CDR3 is TGTGCCAGCAGCTTAGGTTTTTGGGCCGAGACCCAGTACTTC. It yields the protein CASSLGFWAETQYF.